The 29 T cell receptor beta chains listed next were all sequenced from one sample in a study of chemoradiotherapy in HPV16-positive cancers. This table comes from immunoSEQ multiplex PCR, and its TCRdb copy is limited to in-frame clones, with some not included. The data hold 20,000 to 30,000 clones, with roughly nine tenths observed a single time. The sample in question was blood, obtained from a patient who underwent chemoradiotherapy. These receptors were obtained from a human donor with HPV-associated anogenital cancer.

This clone was seen only a few times. The chain is built from TRBV13 and TRBJ1-1; unclear D gene. V was trimmed by 2 bases and J by 3 bases, leaving 13 bases between them. This CDR3 is built from 15 residues. The germline V gene has CDR1 PRHDT and CDR2 FYEKMQ (reference sequence). The CDR3 loop reads CASSLRTSRHTEAFF. The CDR3 DNA reads as TGTGCCAGCAGCTTACGGACCAGTCGGCACACTGAAGCTTTCTTT.

This chain uses TRBV7-6 with TRBJ2-7, with D maybe TRBD2 (5 bases). The CDR3 spans 15 residues. The ends were cut back, 2 bases at V and 1 base at J, with 12 bases in the middle. Germline loops: CDR1 SGHVS, CDR2 FNYEAQ. CDR3 bases: TGTGCCAGCAGCTTATCCCCCGGGGATTCCTACGAGCAGTACTTC. This sequence encodes CASSLSPGDSYEQYF.

The V call is TRBV7-2, the J call TRBJ1-6; D is possibly TRBD1 (6 bases). The germline gives CDR1 SGHTA, CDR2 FQGNSA. V lost 5 bases, J lost 8 bases, and 16 bases lay in between. This CDR3 is built from 15 residues. The CDR3 protein is CASSTRQARDSPLHF. The CDR3 DNA sequence: TGTGCCAGCAGCACTCGACAGGCCCGGGATTCACCCCTCCACTTT. The full variable domain, its missing parts supplied by reference TRBV7-2 and TRBJ1-6, is GAGVSQSPSNKVTEKGKDVELRCDPISGHTALYWYRQSLGQGLEFLIYFQGNSAPDKSGLPSDRFSAERTGGSVSTLTIQRTQQEDSAVYLCASSTRQARDSPLHFGNGTRLTVT.

V usage is TRBV5-1 and J usage is TRBJ2-7, with 8 bases fitting TRBD1. Germline CDR1 is SGHRS and CDR2 is YFSETQ. CDR3 length: 14 residues. J lost 3 bases, V lost 5 bases, and 7 bases had no gene match. The CDR3 nucleotides read TGCGCCAGCAGGCGCGGACAGGGATTCTACGAGCAGTACTTC. Amino acids: CASRRGQGFYEQYF.

The rearrangement links TRBV15 to TRBJ1-1; D not resolved. CDR3 length: 14 residues. Trimming took off 0 bases at V and 3 bases at J, with 8 bases between the two ends. CDR1 is LNHNV, CDR2 YYDKDF, per germline (reference sequence). The CDR3 here is CATSRDLSYTEAFF. The CDR3 nucleotides read TGTGCCACCAGCAGAGATTTAAGCTACACTGAAGCTTTCTTT.

The chain has TRBV7-2 and TRBJ2-3; D call uncertain. Germline V gene data show CDR1 as SGHTA and CDR2 as FQGNSA. The CDR3 is 15 residues long. With 1 base removed from V and 0 bases from J, the gap between germline ends came to 8 bases. The CDR3 DNA reads as TGTGCCAGCAGCTTAGTGGGCAGTAGCACAGATACGCAGTATTTT. Its translation is CASSLVGSSTDTQYF.

Here the CDR3 reads CASSGEGGGNAYNEQFF. In DNA, the CDR3 is TGTGCCAGCAGCGGCGAAGGCGGGGGCAACGCCTACAATGAGCAGTTCTTC. This chain uses TRBV5-6 with TRBJ2-1; weak D call: TRBD2 (7 bases). The length of the CDR3 is 17 residues. V was trimmed by 4 bases and J by 2 bases, leaving 19 bases between them. Germline V gives CDR1 SGHDT, CDR2 YYEEEE.

The chain couples TRBV7-2 to TRBJ1-2; TRBD1 is a possible D gene (5 bases). The V end was cut by 7 bases, the J end by 5 bases, with 26 bases between. This CDR3 region has 17 residues. Germline-derived CDR1 and CDR2 are SGHTA and FQGNSA. The CDR3 nucleotides read TGTGCCAGCACCCCTCCGGGGGGATTAACGCCCAAATATGGCTACACCTTC. Translation: CASTPPGGLTPKYGYTF.

The rearrangement links TRBV2 to TRBJ2-3; no definite D call. Germline CDR1 and CDR2: SNHLY and FYNNEI. CDR3 length: 15 residues. Trimming removed 6 bases at V and 0 bases at J, with 13 bases between. In nucleotides, the CDR3 is TGTGCCAGCAGCGCCCCGACGACTAGCACAGATACGCAGTATTTT. Its protein is CASSAPTTSTDTQYF.

Regarding this clone: In the same sample, other DNA sequences code for this CDR3. DNA for the CDR3: TGCGCCAGCAGGGGGGATTACGAGCAGTACTTC. Amino acid sequence: CASRGDYEQYF. The V gene is TRBV5-1, the J gene TRBJ2-7; the D gene could be TRBD1 or TRBD2 (5 bases each). The CDR3 is 11 residues long. With 5 bases removed from V and 4 bases from J, the gap between germline ends came to 7 bases. Germline CDR1 SGHRS, CDR2 YFSETQ.

The chain combines TRBV14 with TRBJ2-7; 10 positions match TRBD2. The CDR3 has 15 residues. V trimming: 6 bases; J trimming: 4 bases; junction bases outside the gene matches: 9. Germline V gene sequence: CDR1 SGHDN, CDR2 FVKESK. In DNA form, the CDR3 reads TGTGCCAGCAGGGACTCCGGGACTAGCGTATACGAGCAGTACTTC. This translates into CASRDSGTSVYEQYF.

This clone was seen once. The chain has TRBV7-9 and TRBJ2-1, with D maybe TRBD2 (8 bases). The germline V gene encodes CDR1 SEHNR and CDR2 FQNEAQ (reference sequence). The germline V and J ends were trimmed by 8 bases and 5 bases, with 22 bases remaining between them. This CDR3 contains 16 residues. This chain's CDR3 is CASWGPGGGRDNEQFF. The DNA for the CDR3 is TGTGCCAGCTGGGGGCCGGGAGGGGGCAGGGACAATGAGCAGTTCTTC.

V gene TRBV4-2 combines with J gene TRBJ1-4; 8 bases fit TRBD1. Trimming at V came to 3 bases and at J to 8 bases, leaving 11 bases not matched to a gene. This CDR3 region has 16 residues. From germline, CDR1 is LGHNA and CDR2 YNFKEQ. The CDR3 spells CASSQSTRGRGEKLFF. The CDR3 DNA follows: TGTGCCAGCAGCCAGTCGACCAGGGGGCGGGGGGAAAAACTGTTTTTT.

The CDR3 sequence is CASSFYGDRHEQYF. CDR3 DNA sequence: TGTGCCAGCAGCTTCTACGGAGACCGCCACGAGCAGTACTTC. The V call is TRBV7-2, the J call TRBJ2-7; D ambiguous. The V gene lost 3 bases and the J gene lost 5 bases, with 14 bases spanning the gap. Germline CDR1 SGHTA, CDR2 FQGNSA. This CDR3 has 14 residues.

This chain links TRBV6-6 with TRBJ2-7; D remains unclear. This CDR3 has 13 residues. Between the trimmed V and J ends, which lost 2 bases and 2 bases, there was a span of 7 bases. The germline V gene has CDR1 MNHNY and CDR2 SVGAGI (reference sequence). The CDR3 loop reads CASSYGLAYEQYF. In DNA form, the CDR3 reads TGTGCCAGCAGTTACGGATTAGCCTACGAGCAGTACTTC.

This clone was found a few times. The rearrangement joins TRBV27 to TRBJ1-2; 7 bases line up with TRBD1. The V gene's germline CDR1 is MNHEY and CDR2 SMNVEV (reference sequence). Germline trimming cut 2 bases from V and 2 bases from J; bases unmatched to any gene: 17. The length of the CDR3 is 19 residues. The CDR3, as DNA: TGTGCCAGCAGTTTAAAGGGTCTCCGGGCGACAGGGCTGAACTATGGCTACACCTTC. Its protein is CASSLKGLRATGLNYGYTF.

The rearrangement joins TRBV6-5 to TRBJ2-3; a possible D gene is TRBD2 (5 bases). The germline V and J ends were trimmed by 2 bases and 0 bases, with 6 bases remaining between them. Germline V lookup: CDR1 MNHEY, CDR2 SVGAGI. CDR3 length: 14 residues. This CDR3 is CASSYGRSTDTQYF. The CDR3 DNA is TGTGCCAGCAGTTACGGGAGAAGCACAGATACGCAGTATTTT.

The chain recombines TRBV28 with TRBJ2-1, with 9 bases identical to TRBD2. V trimming: 7 bases; J trimming: 3 bases; junction bases outside the gene matches: 4. Per germline, CDR1 MDHEN and CDR2 SYDVKM. This CDR3 region has 14 residues. As DNA, the CDR3 is TGTGCCAGCATGGGACTAGCTGACTACAATGAGCAGTTCTTC. Translation: CASMGLADYNEQFF.

The gene calls are TRBV5-3 and TRBJ2-1; 9 bases line up with TRBD1. TRBV5-3 is identified as an open reading frame with a role that is uncertain. The CDR3 spans 18 residues. V trimming: 0 bases; J trimming: 3 bases; junction bases outside the gene matches: 10. The DNA for the CDR3 is TGTGCCAGAAGCTTGGTTACCGGGCTGACAGGGGGCTACAATGAGCAGTTCTTC. Its translation: CARSLVTGLTGGYNEQFF.

The chain recombines TRBV6-5 with TRBJ2-6; a possible D gene is TRBD1 (6 bases). The CDR3 runs to 15 residues. V gave up 4 bases and J gave up 0 bases, with 7 bases separating them. CDR1 and CDR2 (germline): MNHEY, SVGAGI. CDR3: CASSSQGSGANVLTF. CDR3 bases: TGTGCCAGCAGTTCACAGGGCTCTGGGGCCAACGTCCTGACTTTC.

The chain uses TRBV7-9 and TRBJ2-3; tentative D call: TRBD2 (6 bases). V lost 5 bases to trimming and J lost 2 bases, with 11 bases between them. Germline lookup yields CDR1 SEHNR and CDR2 FQNEAQ (reference sequence). This CDR3 contains 14 residues. The CDR3 DNA is TGTGCCAGCAGCCCGGGACTTTCCACAGATACGCAGTATTTT. This translates into CASSPGLSTDTQYF.

The chain couples TRBV2 to TRBJ2-3; the match to TRBD2 covers 7 bases. The J segment lost 6 bases and the V segment lost 6 bases, leaving 9 bases of the junction unmatched. The CDR3 consists of 14 residues. Germline assignment: CDR1 SNHLY and CDR2 FYNNEI. The CDR3 DNA is TGTGCCAGCAGCACAACGATCGGGGGGGATACGCAGTATTTT. This translates into CASSTTIGGDTQYF.

The J gene is TRBJ2-3, the V gene TRBV7-8, with D possibly being TRBD1 (6 bases). The V end was cut by 10 bases, the J end by 0 bases, with 17 bases between. Germline values: CDR1 SGHVS, CDR2 FQNEAQ. CDR3 length equals 15 residues. The CDR3 spells CATGATGISTDTQYF. CDR3 nucleotides: TGTGCCACAGGCGCGACAGGAATAAGCACAGATACGCAGTATTTT.

The chain recombines TRBV19 with TRBJ2-2, with D possibly matching TRBD2 (5 bases). The germline V gene has CDR1 LNHDA and CDR2 SQIVND (reference sequence). The CDR3 runs to 16 residues. V dropped 2 bases and J dropped 3 bases, with 13 bases sitting between them. Here the CDR3 reads CASSISLAYYTGELFF. DNA for the CDR3: TGTGCCAGTAGTATAAGTCTAGCTTACTACACCGGGGAGCTGTTTTTT.

This clone was detected only once. V gene TRBV6-6 combines with J gene TRBJ2-7, with unresolved D. CDR1 is MNHNY, CDR2 SVGAGI, per germline (reference sequence). V was clipped by 4 bases and J by 5 bases, with 15 bases between them. This CDR3 has 14 amino acids. CDR3 sequence: CASSSQESPNEQYF. DNA of the CDR3: TGTGCCAGCAGTTCTCAGGAGTCTCCCAACGAGCAGTACTTC.

The count of this clone is one. The gene calls are TRBV7-2 and TRBJ1-1; tentatively, D is TRBD1 (6 bases). Trimming took 5 bases from V and 1 from J, leaving 17 bases between them. CDR3 length equals 16 residues. Germline assignment: CDR1 SGHTA and CDR2 FQGNSA. CDR3 sequence: CASSPTRGARNTEAFF. Written as DNA, the CDR3 is TGTGCCAGCAGCCCAACACGGGGGGCGCGGAACACTGAAGCTTTCTTT.

This chain links TRBV6-5 with TRBJ1-1; D is possibly TRBD1 (5 bases). The CDR3 sequence is 15 residues long. Germline V gene sequence: CDR1 MNHEY, CDR2 SVGAGI. The V end was cut by 1 base, the J end by 4 bases, with 13 bases between. This CDR3 reads CASSYWDGGVTEAFF. The DNA of the CDR3 is TGTGCCAGCAGTTACTGGGACGGAGGGGTCACTGAAGCTTTCTTT.

This chain's CDR3 is CASSLQVEQYF. The CDR3 DNA sequence: TGTGCCAGCAGCTTACAGGTCGAGCAGTACTTC. The chain has TRBV7-9 and TRBJ2-7; D gene uncertain. CDR3 length: 11 residues. Germline V lookup: CDR1 SEHNR, CDR2 FQNEAQ (reference sequence). V was pared by 2 bases and J by 6 bases, with 5 bases between.

This chain connects TRBV5-1 to TRBJ2-1; the D gene is possibly TRBD2 (6 bases). The CDR3 loop spans 18 amino acids. The V and J ends lost 3 bases and 7 bases respectively, with 26 bases between them. The V gene's germline CDR1 is SGHRS and CDR2 YFSETQ. CDR3 amino acids: CASSSFFRTGESENEQFF. In DNA, the CDR3 is TGCGCCAGCAGCTCATTTTTTCGTACGGGAGAATCGGAAAATGAGCAGTTCTTC.